The 15 T cell receptor beta chains reported below all come from one sample, sequenced in a study of T cell repertoires in cytomegalovirus infection. TCRdb re-called the reads through MiXCR, storing one row per CDR3 protein. The sample consists of around 250,000 distinct CDR3 sequences, about a sixth of them appearing once. The sequenced material came from CD8+ T cells from PBMCs. The source of these receptors is a human donor in good health (CMV status not recorded). Some clones in this sample may be carry-over from other donors' samples.

V and J are TRBV28 and TRBJ1-4; no clear D. The CDR3 runs to 12 residues. Germline CDR1 MDHEN, CDR2 SYDVKM. Trimming removed 7 bases from V and 5 bases from J, with 8 bases in between. The CDR3 DNA is TGTGCCAGCAACCGGGTGAATGAAAAACTGTTTTTT. Residues: CASNRVNEKLFF.

This clonotype was observed a handful of times. The chain employs TRBV10-3 and TRBJ2-3; 11 positions agree with TRBD2. CDR3 size: 15 residues. V dropped 10 bases and J dropped 1; count of bases not matched to a gene: 7. The germline CDR1 and CDR2 sequences are ENHRY and SYGVKD. In nucleotides, the CDR3 is TGTGCCAGCGGACTAGCGGGTAGCGGCACAGATACGCAGTATTTT. Amino acids: CASGLAGSGTDTQYF.

The chain uses TRBV6-2 or TRBV6-3 and TRBJ2-7; no reliable D call. This CDR3 has 12 amino acids. Germline V lookup: CDR1 MNHEY, CDR2 SVGEGT. V was clipped by 2 bases and J by 6 bases, with 8 bases between them. CDR3 loop: CASSYVPTEQYF. DNA for the CDR3: TGTGCCAGCAGTTACGTTCCGACCGAGCAGTACTTC.

Only a few counts were recorded for this clonotype. The J gene is TRBJ2-1, the V gene TRBV4-1; 10 nucleotides line up with TRBD2. The CDR3 sequence is 13 residues long. V dropped 0 bases and J dropped 12; count of bases not matched to a gene: 2. Germline V gene sequence: CDR1 MGHRA, CDR2 YSYEKL. CDR3 sequence: CASSQDPSGGQFF. CDR3 sequence (DNA): TGCGCCAGCAGCCAAGACCCTAGCGGGGGGCAGTTCTTC.

This clonotype turned up a few times. V is TRBV9 and J is TRBJ2-3; the D gene is possibly TRBD2 (5 bases). This CDR3 contains 14 residues. The V end lost 3 bases, the J end lost 3 bases, and 11 bases lay between the germline ends. Germline V CDR1 and CDR2: SGDLS, YYNGEE. DNA of the CDR3: TGTGCCAGCAGCGGGGAAGGAGGAACAGATACGCAGTATTTT. Translation: CASSGEGGTDTQYF. Drawing the rest from reference TRBV9 and TRBJ2-3, the complete variable domain is DSGVTQTPKHLITATGQRVTLRCSPRSGDLSVYWYQQSLDQGLQFLIQYYNGEERAKGNILERFSAQQFPDLHSELNLSSLELGDSALYFCASSGEGGTDTQYFGPGTRLTVL.

The CDR3 DNA sequence: TGCAGTGCTGGAAACCAGGAGACCTCCTATAATTCACCCCTCCACTTT. Amino acid sequence: CSAGNQETSYNSPLHF. V usage is TRBV20-1 and J usage is TRBJ1-6; the D is unclear. The CDR3 is 16 amino acids. V lost 5 bases to trimming and J lost 0 bases, with 14 bases between them. CDR1 DFQATT and CDR2 SNEGSKA come from the germline V gene (reference sequence).

Comments on this clonotype: Here the CDR3 omits its conserved ending phenylalanine or tryptophan, so a read error is the likely source. The gene calls are TRBV19 and TRBJ2-7; 8 bases match TRBD2. V dropped 8 bases and J dropped 6; count of bases not matched to a gene: 6. CDR1 is LNHDA, CDR2 SQIVND, per germline (reference sequence). The CDR3 runs 12 residues. The CDR3 nucleotides read TGTGCCAGTGAAGGACTAGCCGGCGAGCAGTACTCC. Translated, it gives CASEGLAGEQYS.

There are many counts of this clonotype. J is TRBJ2-2 and V is TRBV7-6, with 8 positions matching TRBD1. The CDR3 is 15 amino acids. The V segment lost 1 base and the J segment 8 bases; nucleotides outside the gene matches: 6. Germline V gene data show CDR1 as SGHVS and CDR2 as FNYEAQ. The CDR3 here is CASSLGTGSPGELFF. The CDR3 DNA reads TGTGCCAGCAGCTTAGGGACAGGGTCGCCGGGGGAGCTGTTTTTT.

The genes are TRBV13 and TRBJ1-3; a weak D match, TRBD1 (5 bases). The CDR3 runs 18 residues. The V end was cut by 5 bases, the J end by 0 bases, with 20 bases between. Germline CDR1 is PRHDT and CDR2 is FYEKMQ (reference sequence). The CDR3 is CASSPSLSGASSGNTIYF. DNA of the CDR3: TGTGCCAGCAGCCCCTCTCTATCCGGGGCCAGCTCTGGAAACACCATATATTTT.

There are many counts of this clonotype. V gene TRBV7-8 combines with J gene TRBJ2-5; TRBD2 aligns across 8 bases. The CDR3 contains 15 residues. The germline gives CDR1 SGHVS, CDR2 FQNEAQ. J was trimmed by 1 base and V by 3 bases; bases with no gene match: 4. The CDR3 sequence: CASSFGGGSQETQYF. CDR3 DNA sequence: TGTGCCAGCAGCTTTGGCGGGGGGTCCCAAGAGACCCAGTACTTC.

This clonotype showed up just a few times. V gene TRBV6-2 or TRBV6-3 combines with J gene TRBJ1-1, with 7 bases aligning to TRBD1. V shed 6 bases and J 5 bases; nucleotides not matched to a gene: 9. Germline CDR1 reads MNHEY; CDR2 reads SVGEGT. The CDR3 is made up of 14 amino acids. The CDR3: CASSLTGPGTEAFF. In DNA, the CDR3 is TGTGCCAGCAGCTTGACAGGGCCGGGAACTGAAGCTTTCTTT.

There are a few counts of this clonotype. The V gene is TRBV6-1, the J gene TRBJ2-2; 8 bases map to TRBD2. The V gene's germline CDR1 is MNHNS and CDR2 SASEGT. The CDR3 spans 15 residues. V shed 11 bases and J 0 bases; nucleotides not matched to a gene: 8. CDR3 protein: CALDKRGTNTGELFF. In DNA, the CDR3 is TGTGCCCTAGACAAGCGGGGGACGAACACCGGGGAGCTGTTTTTT.

V is TRBV27 and J is TRBJ1-2, with 7 nucleotides matching TRBD1. V lost 5 bases, J lost 4 bases, and 13 bases stayed unmatched. This CDR3 is built from 16 residues. The germline V gene has CDR1 MNHEY and CDR2 SMNVEV (reference sequence). This CDR3 reads CASSPRQGPMIYGYTF. CDR3 nucleotides: TGTGCCAGCAGTCCCAGACAGGGCCCGATGATCTATGGCTACACCTTC.

This clonotype was recorded many times. CDR3 DNA: TGTGCCAGCAGCTTAGCGGGACTAGCGGGGAGAGTTACAGATACGCAGTATTTT. It is translated as CASSLAGLAGRVTDTQYF. The chain uses TRBV7-2 and TRBJ2-3, with TRBD2 identical over 13 bases. Germline-derived CDR1 and CDR2 are SGHTA and FQGNSA. After removal of 0 bases from V and 3 bases from J, the junction contained 6 bases not matched to a gene. CDR3 size: 18 residues.

This clonotype has more than one count but fewer than ten. The chain recombines TRBV7-6 with TRBJ1-6; no clear D. V lost 6 bases, J lost 9 bases, and 15 bases lay in between. The CDR3 is 14 amino acids. The germline gives CDR1 SGHVS, CDR2 FNYEAQ. The CDR3 loop is CASSQTTLGSPLHF. CDR3 nucleotide sequence: TGTGCCAGCAGTCAGACAACTCTGGGTTCACCCCTCCACTTT.